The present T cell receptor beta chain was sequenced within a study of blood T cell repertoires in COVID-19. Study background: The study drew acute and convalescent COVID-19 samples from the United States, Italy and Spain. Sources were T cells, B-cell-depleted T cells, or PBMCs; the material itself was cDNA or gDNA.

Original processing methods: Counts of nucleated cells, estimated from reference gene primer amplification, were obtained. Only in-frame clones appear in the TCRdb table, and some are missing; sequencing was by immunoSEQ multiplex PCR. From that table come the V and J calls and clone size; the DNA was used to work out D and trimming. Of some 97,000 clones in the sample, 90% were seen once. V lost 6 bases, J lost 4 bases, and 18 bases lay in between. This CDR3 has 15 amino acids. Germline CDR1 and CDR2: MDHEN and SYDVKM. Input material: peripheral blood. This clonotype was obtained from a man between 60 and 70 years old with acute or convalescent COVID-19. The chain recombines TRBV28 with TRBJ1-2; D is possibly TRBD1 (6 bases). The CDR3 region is CASSAEGGYVYGYTF. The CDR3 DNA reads TGTGCCAGCAGCGCGGAGGGGGGGTATGTCTATGGCTACACCTTC.